A single sample gave rise to the 22 T cell receptor beta chains below, sequenced in a study of T cell changes during pregnancy in multiple sclerosis. Repertoires were generated with immunoSEQ multiplex PCR, while TCRdb's copy carries only in-frame clones and drops some. Counted here are approximately 46,000 clones, approximately 92% occurring once; the ten biggest clones make up 8% to 9.5%. Sequenced material: CD8+ T cells from peripheral blood mononuclear cells, taken in the second trimester of pregnancy. The receptors derive from a female donor with multiple sclerosis, enrolled in a pregnancy study.

In DNA, the CDR3 is TGCGCCAGCAGCTACAGGACAGGGGCCAGCACTGAAGCTTTCTTT. The encoded protein is CASSYRTGASTEAFF. The gene calls are TRBV5-1 and TRBJ1-1; TRBD1 agrees at 9 bases. The germline V gene has CDR1 SGHRS and CDR2 YFSETQ. The CDR3 runs 15 residues. Germline trimming cut 3 bases from V and 4 bases from J; bases unmatched to any gene: 7.

The chain has TRBV2 and TRBJ2-1; perhaps TRBD2 as D (5 bases). V lost 2 bases and J 4 bases, leaving 12 bases between the germline ends. The CDR3 runs 15 residues. Germline V lookup: CDR1 SNHLY, CDR2 FYNNEI. In nucleotides, the CDR3 is TGTGCCAGCAGTGAATCGATAACTAGTTACAATGAGCAGTTCTTC. It yields the protein CASSESITSYNEQFF.

This clone was seen only once. Other DNA sequences in the same sample also yield this CDR3. The chain combines TRBV27 with TRBJ1-2, with D hard to call. Germline V gene data show CDR1 as MNHEY and CDR2 as SMNVEV (reference sequence). Trimming took 2 bases from V and 1 from J, leaving 11 bases between them. The CDR3 extends over 15 amino acids. The CDR3 bases are TGTGCCAGCAGTTTAAACCCAGTCCTTAACTATGGCTACACCTTC. Translated: CASSLNPVLNYGYTF.

V usage is TRBV5-6 and J usage is TRBJ2-7; D is possibly TRBD2 (6 bases). The ends were cut back, 0 bases at V and 6 bases at J, with 10 bases in the middle. The CDR3 covers 13 residues. The germline V gene encodes CDR1 SGHDT and CDR2 YYEEEE. As DNA, the CDR3 is TGTGCCAGCAGCTTGGGACTAGAGGGCGAGCAGTACTTC. Residues: CASSLGLEGEQYF. Supplemented by reference TRBV5-6 and TRBJ2-7, the full variable domain reads DAGVTQSPTHLIKTRGQQVTLRCSPKSGHDTVSWYQQALGQGPQFIFQYYEEEERQRGNFPDRFSGHQFPNYSSELNVNALLLGDSALYLCASSLGLEGEQYFGPGTRLTVT.

This chain links TRBV7-8 with TRBJ2-3; 16 nucleotides line up with TRBD2. The V segment lost 5 bases and the J segment 4 bases; nucleotides outside the gene matches: 9. CDR1 and CDR2 from the germline V gene are SGHVS and FQNEAQ. The CDR3 covers 18 residues. CDR3: CASSRGLAGGPRADTQYF. CDR3 DNA: TGTGCCAGCAGCAGGGGACTAGCGGGGGGGCCAAGGGCAGATACGCAGTATTTT.

V is TRBV5-4 and J is TRBJ2-7; 8 bases align to TRBD2. Trimming at V came to 5 bases and at J to 4 bases, leaving 8 bases not matched to a gene. This CDR3 contains 14 residues. Germline-derived CDR1 and CDR2 are SGHNT and YYREEE (reference sequence). CDR3 protein: CASRVAGGAYEQYF. In nucleotides, the CDR3 is TGTGCCAGCAGAGTCGCGGGAGGCGCGTACGAGCAGTACTTC. Supplemented by reference TRBV5-4 and TRBJ2-7, the full variable domain reads ETGVTQSPTHLIKTRGQQVTLRCSSQSGHNTVSWYQQALGQGPQFIFQYYREEENGRGNFPPRFSGLQFPNYSSELNVNALELDDSALYLCASRVAGGAYEQYFGPGTRLTVT.

The chain uses TRBV11-2 and TRBJ2-7; no firm D call. V was clipped by 1 base and J by 3 bases, with 7 bases between them. Germline V gives CDR1 SGHAT, CDR2 FQNNGV. This CDR3 comprises 13 residues. DNA for the CDR3: TGTGCCAGCAGCTTAGCTGCGGACTACGAGCAGTACTTC. It encodes CASSLAADYEQYF.

CDR3 nucleotide sequence: TGTGCCAGCCCAGCGGGGACCTATCAGCCCCAGCATTTT. Amino acids: CASPAGTYQPQHF. The chain combines TRBV6-8 with TRBJ1-5; D is possibly TRBD1 (5 bases). This CDR3 has 13 residues. The V gene's germline CDR1 is MNHGY and CDR2 SAAAGT. Trimming cost V 8 bases and J 5 bases, with 13 bases left between them.

J is TRBJ2-2 and V is TRBV27, with unresolved D. Trimming took off 5 bases at V and 1 base at J, with 14 bases between the two ends. This CDR3 is built from 16 residues. Per germline, CDR1 MNHEY and CDR2 SMNVEV (reference sequence). The CDR3 nucleotides are TGTGCCAGCAGTCCCGGCACTACCAGGAACACCGGGGAGCTGTTTTTT. Amino acids: CASSPGTTRNTGELFF.

The chain links TRBV5-4 to TRBJ2-1, with no clear D. Germline CDR1 reads SGHNT; CDR2 reads YYREEE (reference sequence). The V and J ends lost 0 bases and 0 bases respectively, with 7 bases between them. The CDR3 consists of 15 residues. The CDR3 loop reads CASSLDYSSYNEQFF. DNA of the CDR3: TGTGCCAGCAGCTTGGATTATAGCTCCTACAATGAGCAGTTCTTC.

The rearrangement links TRBV7-9 to TRBJ1-2; 9 nucleotides align to TRBD1. Germline CDR1 SEHNR, CDR2 FQNEAQ (reference sequence). The CDR3 length is 15 residues. Germline trimming cut 5 bases from V and 3 bases from J; bases unmatched to any gene: 7. The CDR3 region is CASSRRTGEDYGYTF. CDR3 nucleotide sequence: TGTGCCAGCAGCCGTAGGACAGGGGAGGACTATGGCTACACCTTC.

This sequence joins TRBV6-5 and TRBJ2-3, with 8 bases that match TRBD1. J was trimmed by 4 bases and V by 2 bases; bases with no gene match: 5. The CDR3 totals 15 residues. Germline V lookup: CDR1 MNHEY, CDR2 SVGAGI. The CDR3 loop reads CASSYGQGGADTQYF. In DNA, the CDR3 is TGTGCCAGCAGTTACGGACAGGGTGGGGCAGATACGCAGTATTTT.

This rearrangement joins TRBV6-5 to TRBJ2-7, with 7 bases lining up with TRBD1. The CDR3 consists of 14 residues. The germline V gene has CDR1 MNHEY and CDR2 SVGAGI. Trimming cost V 1 base and J 6 bases; bases outside gene matches: 6. The CDR3 reads CASSYFDRAGEQYF. CDR3 in DNA: TGTGCCAGCAGTTACTTCGACAGGGCAGGCGAGCAGTACTTC.

This clone is a singleton in its sample. The CDR3 nucleotides read TGTGCCAGTAGTCTAGCCTCGGGGAACAATTCACCCCTCCACTTT. Amino acid sequence: CASSLASGNNSPLHF. The rearrangement joins TRBV19 to TRBJ1-6; D is undetermined. V was trimmed by 5 bases and J by 7 bases, leaving 15 bases between them. The CDR3 consists of 15 residues. Germline V CDR1 and CDR2: LNHDA, SQIVND (reference sequence).

The gene calls are TRBV6-4 and TRBJ2-3, with 7 bases lining up with TRBD2. Germline V CDR1 and CDR2: MRHNA, SNTAGT. CDR3 size: 16 residues. The J segment lost 0 bases and the V segment lost 5 bases, leaving 8 bases of the junction unmatched. The CDR3, as DNA: TGTGCCAGCAGTCCGAGCGGGGTTGAGAGCACAGATACGCAGTATTTT. This sequence encodes CASSPSGVESTDTQYF.

The V call is TRBV5-4, the J call TRBJ2-1, with unresolved D. The CDR3 sequence is 15 residues long. Germline V gene sequence: CDR1 SGHNT, CDR2 YYREEE (reference sequence). V was pared by 4 bases and J by 0 bases, with 11 bases between. The CDR3 DNA is TGTGCCAGCAGCGTAGACAAGAACTCCTACAATGAGCAGTTCTTC. Encoded protein: CASSVDKNSYNEQFF.

The table lists this clone with a count of one. The rearrangement joins TRBV19 to TRBJ2-3; D is unclear. V was cut by 3 bases and J by 5 bases, with 9 bases left in between. The CDR3 is made up of 13 amino acids. Germline CDR1 LNHDA, CDR2 SQIVND (reference sequence). This CDR3 reads CASSISSGDTQYF. For the CDR3, the DNA is TGTGCCAGTAGTATCTCTTCGGGAGATACGCAGTATTTT.

The rearrangement joins TRBV2 to TRBJ2-2, with no clear D. V dropped 2 bases and J dropped 8 bases, with 3 bases sitting between them. The CDR3 has 11 amino acids. Germline CDR1 SNHLY, CDR2 FYNNEI. The CDR3 protein is CASSETGELFF. The CDR3 DNA reads TGTGCCAGCAGTGAAACAGGGGAGCTGTTTTTT.

This clone is a singleton in its sample. This CDR3 reads CATLKRGLSNQPQHF. The CDR3 DNA reads TGTGCCACCCTCAAACGGGGGTTGAGCAATCAGCCCCAGCATTTT. The chain has TRBV6-1 and TRBJ1-5; D is possibly TRBD1 (5 bases). Germline V gives CDR1 MNHNS, CDR2 SASEGT. The CDR3 spans 15 residues. The ends were cut back, 10 bases at V and 1 base at J, with 17 bases in the middle.

This chain links TRBV30 with TRBJ2-5, with a possible D match to TRBD2 (5 bases). Trimming took off 4 bases at V and 3 bases at J, with 9 bases between the two ends. Germline CDR1 GTSNPN, CDR2 SVGIG (reference sequence). The CDR3 extends over 12 amino acids. CDR3 amino acids: CAWTDYEETQYF. CDR3 nucleotide sequence: TGTGCCTGGACTGACTACGAAGAGACCCAGTACTTC. Using reference TRBV30 and TRBJ2-5 for the parts outside the CDR3, the full variable domain is SQTIHQWPATLVQPVGSPLSLECTVEGTSNPNLYWYRQAAGRGLQLLFYSVGIGQISSEVPQNLSASRPQDRQFILSSKKLLLSDSGFYLCAWTDYEETQYFGPGTRLLVL.

The V and J genes are TRBV5-6 and TRBJ1-2; no reliable D call. Germline loops: CDR1 SGHDT, CDR2 YYEEEE. The CDR3 has 14 amino acids. Trimming removed 2 bases at V and 7 bases at J, with 15 bases between. The CDR3, as DNA: TGTGCCAGCAGCTTCGGTGCGGGGAATTCTGGCTACACCTTC. This sequence encodes CASSFGAGNSGYTF.

V and J are TRBV9 and TRBJ2-3; 8 bases fit TRBD1. Germline V gene sequence: CDR1 SGDLS, CDR2 YYNGEE. The CDR3 is 16 amino acids. V shed 3 bases, J shed 2 bases, and the junction held 8 bases outside the gene matches. The CDR3 sequence is CASSGRTGWNTDTQYF. The CDR3 DNA reads TGTGCCAGCAGCGGACGGACAGGGTGGAACACAGATACGCAGTATTTT.